A selection of T cell receptor beta chains follows, all from one sample in a study of T cell responses to AZD1222 COVID-19 vaccine. The data were produced by immunoSEQ multiplex PCR, yet TCRdb's version contains in-frame clones alone and is incomplete. Of over 60,000 clones listed, around 87% are singletons. Sequencing was performed on peripheral blood, taken on day 0 of AZD1222 vaccination. The source of these receptors is an adult in good health. CDR3s include the opening cysteine and the closing phenylalanine or tryptophan. Each record gives: V gene, clone size, J gene, D gene, CDR3 DNA, CDR3 protein. A D gene is named only where the DNA matches it firmly. Size is omitted from some rows. Given values are once, few, many or a class for expanded clones.

TRBV3-1/TRBV3-2	NA	TRBJ2-1	NA	TGTGCCAGCAGCCAAGAAGCTCACGGCTACAATGAGCAGTTCTTC	CASSQEAHGYNEQFF
TRBV27	few	TRBJ1-2	TRBD1	TGTGCCAGCAGTCCGGACAGGTTCTCGGTTGGCTACACCTTC	CASSPDRFSVGYTF
TRBV7-3	few	TRBJ2-7	NA	TGTGCCAGCAGCTTTGGCTCCTACTCCTACGAGCAGTACTTC	CASSFGSYSYEQYF
TRBV9	once	TRBJ2-7	NA	TGTGCCAGCAGCGGTCACAGGGACTCCTACGAGCAGTACTTC	CASSGHRDSYEQYF
TRBV6-2/TRBV6-3	once	TRBJ1-1	NA	TGTGCCAGCAGTTACTCTGCTAACACTGAAGCTTTCTTT	CASSYSANTEAFF
TRBV15	NA	TRBJ2-5	NA	TGTGCCACCAGCAGAGATGGGGGGTACCAAGAGACCCAGTACTTC	CATSRDGGYQETQYF
TRBV9	NA	TRBJ1-2	NA	TGTGCCAGCAGCGTAGGGTACGGGGCGAACTATGGCTACACCTTC	CASSVGYGANYGYTF
TRBV19	once	TRBJ1-4	NA	TGTGCCAGTAGCTGGGGTAGGAGCGATGAAAAACTGTTTTTT	CASSWGRSDEKLFF
TRBV30	NA	TRBJ1-1	NA	TGTGCCTGGAGTGCGGGACATCAAGCTTTCTTT	CAWSAGHQAFF
TRBV11-2	NA	TRBJ1-2	NA	TGTGCCAGCAGCCCTTTCACCGGGACTTCGGGCGGCTACACCTTC	CASSPFTGTSGGYTF
TRBV5-4	NA	TRBJ2-7	TRBD2	TGTGCCAGCAGCCGAGGGGCGGGGGGATCATACGAGCAGTACTTC	CASSRGAGGSYEQYF
TRBV30	NA	TRBJ2-5	NA	TGTGCCTGGGGAGTGCACCAAGAGACCCAGTACTTC	CAWGVHQETQYF
TRBV7-9	few	TRBJ2-7	NA	TGTGCCAGCAGCTCCTGGGACTCCTACGAGCAGTACTTC	CASSSWDSYEQYF
TRBV6-6	NA	TRBJ1-6	NA	TGTGCCAGCAGCCAAGGACAGTCGTTCTCACCCCTCCACTTT	CASSQGQSFSPLHF
TRBV5-6	NA	TRBJ1-6	TRBD1	TGTGCCAGCAGCTTGTTGGACAGGGATAATTCACCCCTCCACTTT	CASSLLDRDNSPLHF
TRBV12-5	NA	TRBJ2-2	TRBD2	TGTGCTAGTGGTCCCTCTAGCGGACCGAACACCGGGGAGCTGTTTTTT	CASGPSSGPNTGELFF
TRBV30	once	TRBJ2-6	NA	TGTGCCTGGAGTGTTGGCCATAGCTCTGGGGCCAACGTCCTGACTTTC	CAWSVGHSSGANVLTF
TRBV13	few	TRBJ2-3	NA	TGTGCCAGCAGCTCCCCACAGGGTGGTTTAGGCACAGATACGCAGTATTTT	CASSSPQGGLGTDTQYF
TRBV7-2	NA	TRBJ1-5	NA	TGTGCCAGCAGTGTTTCAGGAGGAGCCCAGCATTTT	CASSVSGGAQHF
TRBV19	NA	TRBJ1-6	TRBD1	TGTGCCAGTAGTATTGGGACAGGGGTTTCACCCCTCCACTTT	CASSIGTGVSPLHF
TRBV12-3/TRBV12-4	NA	TRBJ2-7	NA	TGTGCCAGCAGTTTTCAGGGGGGGTACGAGCAGTACTTC	CASSFQGGYEQYF
TRBV9	NA	TRBJ2-3	NA	TGTGCCAGCAGCTCGGGGGCGGAAGATACGCAGTATTTT	CASSSGAEDTQYF
TRBV19	NA	TRBJ2-4	NA	TGTGCCAGTAGTATGCGGGCCACCCCAAACATTCAGTACTTC	CASSMRATPNIQYF
TRBV19	NA	TRBJ1-6	TRBD1	TGTGCCAGCAAAGGACAGGGGGTGATAGCTTCACCCCTCCACTTT	CASKGQGVIASPLHF
TRBV6-5	NA	TRBJ1-4	NA	TGTGCCAGCAGGTCTCAGGGGTTGACTAATGAAAAACTGTTTTTT	CASRSQGLTNEKLFF
TRBV6-5	NA	TRBJ2-7	TRBD2	TGTGCCAGCACCCCAAGACTAGCGGGGCGCTACGAGCAGTACTTC	CASTPRLAGRYEQYF
TRBV6-5	NA	TRBJ2-7	NA	TGTGCCAGCAGTTATCTTCAGGGATCGTACGAGCAGTACTTC	CASSYLQGSYEQYF
TRBV6-6	NA	TRBJ1-2	NA	TGTGCCAGCAGCCAAGAATCTAATATGCAGTACAATCGCTACACCTTC	CASSQESNMQYNRYTF
TRBV11-2	NA	TRBJ1-1	NA	TGTGCCAGCAGCTTAAGGGGTCAGGTGGACACTGAAGCTTTCTTT	CASSLRGQVDTEAFF
TRBV4-2	NA	TRBJ1-2	NA	TGTGCCAGCAGCCAAGGGGGCAGGGCTAACTATGGCTACACCTTC	CASSQGGRANYGYTF
TRBV4-1	NA	TRBJ1-1	NA	TGCGCCAGCAGCGGGGGGAACACTGAAGCTTTCTTT	CASSGGNTEAFF
TRBV19	NA	TRBJ2-3	NA	TGTGCCAGTAGTATAGAGTGGGACACAGATACGCAGTATTTT	CASSIEWDTDTQYF
TRBV4-2	NA	TRBJ1-1	NA	TGTGCCAGCAGCCAAGAGGCTTTGTCGAACGCTGAAGCTTTCTTT	CASSQEALSNAEAFF
TRBV6-5	NA	TRBJ1-3	TRBD1	TGTGCCAGCAGCCCCGGACAGGCTAGAAACACCATATATTTT	CASSPGQARNTIYF
TRBV18	NA	TRBJ1-1	NA	TGTGCCAGCTCACAGGTGGGCAACACTGAAGCTTTCTTT	CASSQVGNTEAFF
TRBV2	NA	TRBJ1-2	NA	TGTGCCAGCAGTGAACGGGCAGTCAGCATCTATGGCTACACCTTC	CASSERAVSIYGYTF
TRBV5-8	NA	TRBJ2-3	TRBD2	TGTGCCAGCAGCTCGGGACTAGCGGGGGCCAGCACAGATACGCAGTATTTT	CASSSGLAGASTDTQYF
TRBV6-5	NA	TRBJ2-7	NA	TGTGCCAGCAGGTCCTTCAGGGGTTCCCCCTACGAGCAGTACTTC	CASRSFRGSPYEQYF